This entry concerns a single TCR beta chain. This sample stems from a study of T cell repertoires in ileal Crohn's disease. Sequencing was performed with immunoSEQ multiplex PCR; in TCRdb, only in-frame clones are kept and a portion is missing. Altogether 7,000 or so clones are present, more than 70% being singletons, with the ten largest covering around 46%. Trimming cost V 4 bases and J 5 bases, with 12 bases left between them. The CDR3 spans 14 residues. The germline gives CDR1 SGHVS, CDR2 FQNEAQ. The time point: proximal margin of the surgical specimen (macroscopically non-inflamed). The rearrangement links TRBV7-8 to TRBJ1-5; a possible D gene is TRBD1 (5 bases). The sample consisted of ileal tissue. This clonotype originated in an adult with Crohn's disease. Here the CDR3 DNA reads TGTGCCAGCAGCTCGGGGCGGGGGGATCAGCCCCAGCATTTT. It translates to CASSSGRGDQPQHF.